The next 17 T cell receptor beta chains were all read from a single sample in a study of CD8+ T cells in alopecia areata. The sample's treatment: oral pan-JAK inhibitor, 5-10 mg twice daily. RNA, once extracted, was reverse transcribed into cDNA for use as the sequencing template. Assay used: immunoSEQ multiplex PCR; TCRdb lists only in-frame clones, some missing. The profile shows about 200,000 clones, less than 45% of them singletons. The material sequenced was CD4+ T cells sorted from blood, taken between weeks 30 and 35, from a patient treated with tofacitinib. These receptors were collected from a human donor with alopecia areata.

The gene calls are TRBV15 and TRBJ2-5; possibly TRBD2 for D (6 bases). V was pared by 0 bases and J by 5 bases, with 16 bases between. Germline assignment: CDR1 LNHNV and CDR2 YYDKDF (reference sequence). This CDR3 is built from 16 residues. CDR3 loop: CATSRDLGRQWETQYF. CDR3 DNA: TGTGCCACCAGCAGAGATCTCGGGAGACAATGGGAGACCCAGTACTTC.

In this sample, this clone turned up a few times. The J gene is TRBJ1-4, the V gene TRBV29-1; D gene unclear. Trimming cost V 0 bases and J 10 bases, with 6 bases left between them. The V gene's germline CDR1 is SQVTM and CDR2 ANQGSEA. The CDR3 has 11 amino acids. CDR3 bases: TGCAGCGTTGAAGATAGCCGAAAACTGTTTTTT. This gives the protein CSVEDSRKLFF. Full variable domain (remainder filled in from reference TRBV29-1 and TRBJ1-4): SAVISQKPSRDICQRGTSLTIQCQVDSQVTMMFWYRQQPGQSLTLIATANQGSEATYESGFVIDKFPISRPNLTFSTLTVSNMSPEDSSIYLCSVEDSRKLFFGSGTQLSVL.

This clone was detected only a few times. The V and J genes are TRBV11-2 and TRBJ2-1; 9 nucleotides match TRBD2. The CDR3 is 14 amino acids. Germline-derived CDR1 and CDR2 are SGHAT and FQNNGV. The ends lost 5 bases at V and 8 bases at J; junction bases unmatched: 7. In DNA form, the CDR3 reads TGTGCCAGCAGCCCACTAGCGGGTTGGGATGAGCAGTTCTTC. Residues: CASSPLAGWDEQFF.

This chain links TRBV4-1 with TRBJ2-1; 9 nucleotides match TRBD2. J was trimmed by 1 base and V by 1 base; bases with no gene match: 8. This CDR3 contains 18 residues. In germline, CDR1 is MGHRA, CDR2 YSYEKL. CDR3 in amino acids: CASSQVDMGLASYNEQFF. The CDR3 nucleotides are TGCGCCAGCAGCCAAGTGGATATGGGACTAGCTTCCTACAATGAGCAGTTCTTC.

In nucleotides, the CDR3 is TGTGCCAGCAGCGCTGACAGGGCACGGGGCTACACCTTC. This codes for CASSADRARGYTF. The V gene is TRBV28, the J gene TRBJ1-2; the match to TRBD1 covers 7 bases. CDR1 is MDHEN and CDR2 is SYDVKM in the germline V gene. V trimming: 6 bases; J trimming: 8 bases; junction bases outside the gene matches: 9. The CDR3 contains 13 residues.

The rearrangement uses TRBV30 and TRBJ1-5; no clear D gene. This CDR3 comprises 12 residues. Trimming took 2 bases from V and 7 from J, leaving 9 bases between them. Germline V lookup: CDR1 GTSNPN, CDR2 SVGIG (reference sequence). The CDR3 DNA reads TGTGCCTGGAGTAAGGGCGAACAGCCCCAGCATTTT. This gives the protein CAWSKGEQPQHF.

This clone appeared a few times. This chain joins TRBV29-1 and TRBJ1-1; no clear D gene. This CDR3 has 14 residues. CDR1 and CDR2 from the germline V gene are SQVTM and ANQGSEA. Trimming cost V 6 bases and J 0 bases, with 14 bases left between them. The CDR3 region is CSVQEPHMNTEAFF. The CDR3 DNA is TGCAGCGTGCAAGAACCGCACATGAACACTGAAGCTTTCTTT.

The chain links TRBV27 to TRBJ1-2; a possible D gene is TRBD1 (6 bases). Germline lookup yields CDR1 MNHEY and CDR2 SMNVEV (reference sequence). CDR3 length: 14 residues. V gave up 4 bases and J gave up 1 base, with 10 bases separating them. CDR3 coding DNA: TGTGCCAGCAGTTCTCAAGGGGGTAACTATGGCTACACCTTC. This codes for CASSSQGGNYGYTF.

The rearrangement uses TRBV29-1 and TRBJ2-4, with 13 bases aligning to TRBD2. Germline values: CDR1 SQVTM, CDR2 ANQGSEA. J was trimmed by 9 bases and V by 8 bases; bases with no gene match: 7. This CDR3 is built from 13 residues. The DNA for the CDR3 is TGCAGCCCATACACTAGCGGGGGGGGCATTCAGTACTTC. Residues: CSPYTSGGGIQYF.

The sample holds a few counts of this clone. The rearrangement uses TRBV9 and TRBJ1-4; D ambiguous. Germline V gene lookup returns CDR1 SGDLS and CDR2 YYNGEE. The CDR3 spans 13 residues. V lost 0 bases and J 5 bases, leaving 5 bases between the germline ends. In DNA, the CDR3 is TGTGCCAGCAGCGTAGCCGGAAATGAAAAACTGTTTTTT. As protein: CASSVAGNEKLFF.

This clone was detected only a few times. As DNA, the CDR3 is TGTGCCTGGAGTGTAAAGGCAGGGCTGGGCGAGCAGTACTTC. This translates into CAWSVKAGLGEQYF. This rearrangement joins TRBV30 to TRBJ2-7, with D tentatively TRBD1 (5 bases). CDR3 length: 14 residues. CDR1 is GTSNPN, CDR2 SVGIG, per germline (reference sequence). With 0 bases removed from V and 6 bases from J, the gap between germline ends came to 15 bases. Based on the CDR3 plus reference TRBV30 and TRBJ2-7, the full variable domain is SQTIHQWPATLVQPVGSPLSLECTVEGTSNPNLYWYRQAAGRGLQLLFYSVGIGQISSEVPQNLSASRPQDRQFILSSKKLLLSDSGFYLCAWSVKAGLGEQYFGPGTRLTVT.

The chain is built from TRBV30 and TRBJ1-6; TRBD1 matches at 9 bases. Trimming at V came to 5 bases and at J to 7 bases, leaving 9 bases not matched to a gene. CDR1 GTSNPN and CDR2 SVGIG come from the germline V gene (reference sequence). CDR3 length equals 15 residues. The CDR3 DNA sequence: TGTGCCTGGCGGCCCCTAACAGGGGGCAATTCACCCCTCCACTTT. Protein product: CAWRPLTGGNSPLHF.

The sample holds a few counts of this clone. The V gene is TRBV7-8, the J gene TRBJ2-7; possibly TRBD1 or TRBD2 for D (5 bases each). The V end lost 7 bases, the J end lost 5 bases, and 15 bases lay between the germline ends. The CDR3 covers 13 residues. Looked up from germline, CDR1 is SGHVS and CDR2 is FQNEAQ. The CDR3 DNA follows: TGTGCCAGCATGGGACCAAGGGACCACGAGCAGTACTTC. Its protein product is CASMGPRDHEQYF.

The chain is built from TRBV2 and TRBJ1-2; D ambiguous. The CDR3 runs 14 residues. CDR1 is SNHLY, CDR2 FYNNEI, per germline. Trimming stripped 3 bases from V and 8 bases from J, with 16 bases between. CDR3 sequence: CASSETDGRSGYTF. The DNA of the CDR3 is TGTGCCAGCAGTGAGACCGACGGCCGGTCCGGCTACACCTTC.

This chain uses TRBV12-5 with TRBJ2-1, with unresolved D. Germline CDR1 and CDR2: LGHNT and FRNRAP. Trimming left V 1 base short and J 0 bases short, with 7 bases between. The CDR3 covers 15 residues. The CDR3 loop reads CASGLGGISYNEQFF. The DNA for the CDR3 is TGTGCTAGTGGTTTGGGGGGTATCTCCTACAATGAGCAGTTCTTC.

This chain connects TRBV7-6 to TRBJ2-2, with D maybe TRBD1 (6 bases). Germline CDR1 reads SGHVS; CDR2 reads FNYEAQ. The CDR3 has 14 amino acids. Trimming removed 6 bases from V and 4 bases from J, with 12 bases in between. CDR3 coding DNA: TGTGCCAGCAGTGTCGGGACACCCACCGGGGAGCTGTTTTTT. It yields the protein CASSVGTPTGELFF.

This clone was observed a few times. The chain uses TRBV11-2 and TRBJ2-5; 8 bases line up with TRBD2. V lost 7 bases, J lost 2 bases, and 9 bases stayed unmatched. From germline, CDR1 is SGHAT and CDR2 FQNNGV. The CDR3 is 15 residues long. The CDR3 spells CASTLFRGGQETQYF. CDR3 in DNA: TGTGCCAGCACCCTCTTTCGGGGGGGACAAGAGACCCAGTACTTC.